This T cell receptor beta chain was sequenced for a study of T cell repertoires in cytomegalovirus infection. Across the whole study: Both a matching HLA type and CMV infection were indicated by public TCR beta signatures. General observations from the study: CMV-specific HLA-C-restricted TCR beta clonotypes dominated the ex vivo response.

TCRdb re-called the reads through MiXCR, storing one row per CDR3 protein. The sample lists 560,000 or so distinct CDR3 sequences; about 17% were seen once. With 0 bases removed from V and 3 bases from J, the gap between germline ends came to 11 bases. This CDR3 is 15 amino acids long. Germline assignment: CDR1 SGHRS and CDR2 YFSETQ. This clonotype was detected only a few times. Its antigen is undetermined. The sample was CD8+ T cells from PBMCs. The receptor was derived from a human donor in good health (CMV status not recorded). Some clones in this sample may be carry-over from other donors' samples. The chain carries TRBV5-1 and TRBJ2-3, with D tentatively TRBD2 (7 bases). The DNA of the CDR3 is TGCGCCAGCAGCTTGGAGGGGGGGATGACAGATACGCAGTATTTT. It yields the protein CASSLEGGMTDTQYF.